The entry below gives a single T cell receptor beta chain sequence along with its context. The antigen is not known. This record comes from a study of T cell responses to AZD1222 COVID-19 vaccine. General study results and limits: Clonal diversity may have been underestimated in mostly white British donors.

Per the germline V gene, CDR1 is GTSNPN and CDR2 is SVGIG (reference sequence). Trimming at V came to 0 bases and at J to 2 bases, leaving 8 bases not matched to a gene. CDR3 length: 16 residues. Assay used: immunoSEQ multiplex PCR; TCRdb lists only in-frame clones, some missing. Counted here are approximately 200,000 clones, roughly nine tenths occurring once; the ten biggest clones make up under 4%. The receptor was derived from an adult who received the AZD1222 COVID-19 vaccine. Source: peripheral blood, taken 28 days after the second AZD1222 dose. This chain joins TRBV30 and TRBJ2-7; 9 bases map to TRBD2. CDR3 in DNA: TGTGCCTGGAGTGTCTGGGAGCGGGAGGTAACCTACGAGCAGTACTTC. Translated, it gives CAWSVWEREVTYEQYF.